Many counts were recorded for the clone carrying this T cell receptor (beta chain). Time point noted: newly diagnosed GD, antithyroid drugs for less than 3 months. With RNA extracted from PBMCs as input, the TCR library was made. To make TCR beta libraries, researchers used iRepertoire HTBI primers and Arm-PCR of CDR3 regions. In TCRdb, the multiplex PCR reads were re-called with MiXCR into one record per CDR3 protein. The sample contains roughly 320,000 distinct CDR3 sequences, roughly 17% of which appear only once. From germline, CDR1 is MDHEN and CDR2 SYDVKM. V dropped 3 bases and J dropped 7 bases, with 15 bases sitting between them. The CDR3 has 15 residues. The sample is drawn from a study of regulatory T cells in long-lasting Graves disease. The same specimen was also included in a second study, on T cells in Graves' hyperthyroidism and ophthalmopathy.

The rearrangement links TRBV28 to TRBJ1-4, with a tentative D call TRBD1 (6 bases). The clonotype comes from a man in his forties or fifties with Graves disease. Sequenced material: peripheral blood mononuclear cells (PBMCs), taken at new diagnosis, from a patient treated with antithyroid drugs. As DNA, the CDR3 is TGTGCCAGCAGTTTGGCCTCCGGGGGCAGTGAAAAACTGTTTTTT. Its translation is CASSLASGGSEKLFF.